This TCR beta chain was profiled in a study of T cell responses to AZD1222 COVID-19 vaccine. Study-level findings and limits: Across spike, vaccine-associated CD4 TCRs were found, dominant at 160-218 and 743-854. Most donors were white British, females outnumbered males, and clonal diversity was possibly underestimated.

Of note for this clone: Its antigen is unidentified.

The CDR3 sequence is 14 residues long. Germline lookup yields CDR1 SGDLS and CDR2 YYNGEE. Trimming removed 2 bases from V and 8 bases from J; junction bases left unmatched: 7. Assay: immunoSEQ multiplex PCR; the TCRdb copy retains only in-frame clones and omits some. The repertoire has 99,000 or so clones, 89% of them found once; the top ten carry 44%. This TCR came from an adult who received the AZD1222 COVID-19 vaccine. The chain uses TRBV9 and TRBJ1-2, with TRBD1 matching 9 bases. Sequencing was performed on peripheral blood, taken 28 days after the second AZD1222 dose. As DNA, the CDR3 is TGTGCCAGCAGCGTTCTGACAGGGGGTGGCGGCTACACCTTC. Translated, it gives CASSVLTGGGGYTF.